This TCR beta chain was recorded in a study of blood T cell dynamics during melanoma immunotherapy. Study findings and constraints: It remained unknown if the driving T cell clones were melanoma-specific.

Sequencing used immunoSEQ multiplex PCR; TCRdb keeps in-frame clones, though not all of them. Of some 9,900 clones listed, about 88% were seen once; the top ten hold less than 8%. Comment on this clone: Its specificity is not known.

Germline CDR1 and CDR2: SNHLY and FYNNEI. V shed 2 bases and J shed 13 bases, with 6 bases lying between them. This CDR3 is 10 amino acids long. Time point indicated: pre-treatment baseline. The chain employs TRBV2 and TRBJ2-1; unclear D gene. Material: blood, obtained from a patient treated with checkpoint blockade. The TCR sequence derives from a human donor with melanoma. This chain's CDR3 is CASSENTQFF. DNA for the CDR3: TGTGCCAGCAGTGAAAACACCCAGTTCTTC.